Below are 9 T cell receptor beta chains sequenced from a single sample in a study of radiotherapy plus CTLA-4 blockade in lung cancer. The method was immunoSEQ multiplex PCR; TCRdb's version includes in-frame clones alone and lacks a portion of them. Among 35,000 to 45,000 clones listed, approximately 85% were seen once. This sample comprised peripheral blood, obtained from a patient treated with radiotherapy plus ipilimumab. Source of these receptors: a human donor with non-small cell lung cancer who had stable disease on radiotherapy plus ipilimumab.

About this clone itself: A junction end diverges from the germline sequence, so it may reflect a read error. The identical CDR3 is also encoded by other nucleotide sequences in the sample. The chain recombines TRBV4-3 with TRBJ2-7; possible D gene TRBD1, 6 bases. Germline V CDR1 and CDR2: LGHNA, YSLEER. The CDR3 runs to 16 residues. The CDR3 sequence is CASSQDPQGIGYEQYF. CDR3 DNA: TGCGCCAGTAGCCAAGACCCCCAGGGGATAGGCTACGAGCAGTACTTC.

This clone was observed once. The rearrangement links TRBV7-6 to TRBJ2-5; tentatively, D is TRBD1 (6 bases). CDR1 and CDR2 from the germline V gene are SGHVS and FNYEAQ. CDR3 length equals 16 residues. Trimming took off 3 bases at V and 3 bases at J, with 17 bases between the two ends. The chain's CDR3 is CASSFRAGVPKETQYF. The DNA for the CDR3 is TGTGCCAGCAGCTTTAGGGCAGGGGTTCCCAAAGAGACCCAGTACTTC.

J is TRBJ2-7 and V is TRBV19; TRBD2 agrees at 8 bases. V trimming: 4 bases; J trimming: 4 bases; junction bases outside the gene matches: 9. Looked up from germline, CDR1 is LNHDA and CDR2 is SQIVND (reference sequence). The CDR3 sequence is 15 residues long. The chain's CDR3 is CASSTQAGAVYEQYF. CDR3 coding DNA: TGTGCCAGTAGTACACAAGCGGGAGCCGTTTACGAGCAGTACTTC.

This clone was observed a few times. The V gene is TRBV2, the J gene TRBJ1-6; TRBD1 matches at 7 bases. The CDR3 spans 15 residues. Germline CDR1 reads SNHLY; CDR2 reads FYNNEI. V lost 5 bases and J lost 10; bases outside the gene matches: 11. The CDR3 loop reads CASSLTESRGSPLHF. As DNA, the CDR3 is TGTGCCAGCAGTCTAACAGAGTCCAGGGGGTCACCCCTCCACTTT.

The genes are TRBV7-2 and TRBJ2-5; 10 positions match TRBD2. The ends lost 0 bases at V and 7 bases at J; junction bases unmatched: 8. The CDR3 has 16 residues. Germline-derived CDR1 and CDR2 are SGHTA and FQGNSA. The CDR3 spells CASSLALSGRAGTQYF. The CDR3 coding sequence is TGTGCCAGCAGCTTAGCGCTAAGCGGGAGGGCCGGGACCCAGTACTTC.

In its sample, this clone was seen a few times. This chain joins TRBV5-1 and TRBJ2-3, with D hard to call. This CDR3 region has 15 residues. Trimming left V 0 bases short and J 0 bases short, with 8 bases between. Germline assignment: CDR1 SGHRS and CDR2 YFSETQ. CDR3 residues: CASSLAEMSTDTQYF. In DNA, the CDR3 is TGCGCCAGCAGCTTGGCGGAGATGAGCACAGATACGCAGTATTTT.

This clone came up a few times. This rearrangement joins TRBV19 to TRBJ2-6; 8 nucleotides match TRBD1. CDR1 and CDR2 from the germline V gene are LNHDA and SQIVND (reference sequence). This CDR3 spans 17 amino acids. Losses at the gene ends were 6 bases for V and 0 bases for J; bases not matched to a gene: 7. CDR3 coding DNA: TGTGCCAGTAGACCCGGGACAGGCTCCTCTGGGGCCAACGTCCTGACTTTC. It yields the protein CASRPGTGSSGANVLTF.

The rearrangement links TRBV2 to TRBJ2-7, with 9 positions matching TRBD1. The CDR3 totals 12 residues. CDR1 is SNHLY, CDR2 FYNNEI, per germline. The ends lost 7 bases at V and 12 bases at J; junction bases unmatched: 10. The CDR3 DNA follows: TGTGCCAGCAACCGGGACAGGGAGTTTGCGTACTTC. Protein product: CASNRDREFAYF.

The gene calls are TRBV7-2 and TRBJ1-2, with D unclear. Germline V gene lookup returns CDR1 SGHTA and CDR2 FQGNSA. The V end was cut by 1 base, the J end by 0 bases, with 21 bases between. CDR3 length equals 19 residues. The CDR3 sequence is CASSLGRSLGGSANYGYTF. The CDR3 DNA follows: TGTGCCAGCAGCTTAGGGCGCAGTCTTGGCGGGTCAGCTAACTATGGCTACACCTTC.